The present entry profiles one TCR beta chain with its context. This entry comes from a study of blood T cell repertoires in COVID-19. This CDR3 is built from 17 residues. TCRdb keeps only in-frame clones here, not all; method: immunoSEQ multiplex PCR. The table shows about 200,000 clones, with approximately 84% occurring only once. Source material: peripheral blood. The receptor was derived from a woman between 45 and 65 years old with active or convalescent COVID-19. The chain links TRBV1 to TRBJ2-7; the table names TRBD2, a call not compared with the DNA. TRBV1 is listed as a pseudogene. The CDR3 is CTSSPPFLSGGDYEQYV. The CDR3 DNA is TGCACCAGCAGCCCTCCCTTCCTAAGCGGGGGGGACTACGAGCAGTACGTC.